The present T cell receptor beta chain was sequenced within a study of blood T cell repertoires in COVID-19. Here immunoSEQ multiplex PCR was the method, and the copy in TCRdb shows in-frame clones only, minus some. The sample includes approximately 51,000 clones, 70% to 90% of them seen just once. The CDR3 covers 16 residues. Sample: peripheral blood. The receptor was derived from a man aged 35-49 years with active COVID-19. The chain joins TRBV21-1 to TRBJ2-5; TRBD2 reflects the table's D call only, with no check against the DNA. TRBV21-1 is marked as a pseudogene. CDR3 in DNA: TGTGCCAGCAGCAAAGCCTGCAGGGAGGCTACAGAGACCCAGTACTTC. Translated, it gives CASSKACREATETQYF.